What follows is one T cell receptor (beta chain) and its context. Its target is not known. The junction and the germline gene differ at one end; a read error may be behind it. Other nucleotide sequences in the sample specify the same CDR3. Data came from immunoSEQ multiplex PCR; TCRdb stores just in-frame clones and leaves some out. The data hold over a million clones, with around 98.5% observed a single time. These data are taken from a study of shared clonotypes between healthy human individuals. Study conclusions and caveats: The researchers took only blood, and tissue repertoires probably look different.

All participating donors were Caucasian adults from Nashville, Tennessee. The receptor comes from a man in his thirties or forties in good health. Sequenced material: naive CD4+ T cells sorted from blood. The subset was: CD45RA+ positively selected.

CDR3 sequence (DNA): TGTGCTAGCAGTTTAGGGGGGCAGCCCCAGCATTTT. This translates into CASSLGGQPQHF. This rearrangement joins TRBV28 to TRBJ1-5; D might be TRBD1 (6 bases). Germline V gene lookup returns CDR1 MDHEN and CDR2 SYDVKM. The CDR3 sequence is 12 residues long. Drawing the rest from reference TRBV28 and TRBJ1-5, the complete variable domain is DVKVTQSSRYLVKRTGEKVFLECVQDMDHENMFWYRQDPGLGLRLIYFSYDVKMKEKGDIPEGYSVSREKKERFSLILESASTNQTSMYLCASSLGGQPQHFGDGTRLSIL.